This T cell receptor beta chain was profiled in a study of identifying expanded T cells in peripheral blood (dated by TCRdb to between 2017 and 2020). The study in broad terms: Four technical replicates, made by sequencing separate aliquots from the same pool of genomic DNA, were compared pairwise.

The immunoSEQ Assay, which relies on bias-controlled multiplex PCR amplification of genomic DNA, was used to profile TCRbeta CDR3 regions. On the authors' methods: The absolute abundance of each unique TCRbeta CDR3 region was quantified after sequences were collapsed and filtered. Differential abundance was assessed using a binomial (Fisher-equivalent) model and a beta-binomial model in which time-dependent variance fitted from healthy donors was added. Clones with fewer than 5 combined templates were excluded, and clones with Benjamini-Hochberg FDR below 0.01 were called differentially abundant. Using the form v = (b*log(k)+a)^2, the beta-binomial variance was modeled as a function of the total template count across the two samples. This immuneACCESS table, as held by TCRdb, lists in-frame sequences with V and J called but not all clones. Of the missing ones, under half trace to an unresolved V gene in checked studies; the others have no known cause. V and J calls plus clone size are reproduced from that table; the DNA served to infer D and trimming. Here the sample has 90,000 to 120,000 clones; 75% to 90% occur a single time. The ten largest clones add up to around 17% of the sample.

About this clone: Its antigen specificity is not known. Nothing much larger sits one base from this clone, and base qualities are not available.

During the collection period, no infections or other immune events were recorded for the healthy donors. Healthy-donor blood repertoires served as a training cohort to calibrate time-dependent variance in a beta-binomial model of T-cell clone differential abundance. The training cohort comprised some 10 healthy donors, 3 female and 7 male. On average the donors were about 45 years old, and their ages spanned about 29 to 65 years. Whole blood, obtained from a commercial supplier, was collected from each healthy donor at three time points spaced roughly 14 days apart. For immunosequencing, genomic DNA was extracted from whole blood that had not been sorted. General findings and caveats noted by the study authors: For all healthy donors, the variance in clone template counts between approximately 2-week samples rose significantly as total template count increased. Across all healthy-donor time intervals, the beta-binomial model significantly cut both the number of clones called differentially abundant and the false-positive rate. It was expected by the authors that biological variance in healthy repertoires might increase further over much longer intervals, such as months to years. The binomial model flagged approximately 1.1 differentially abundant clones between technical replicates but about 16 over roughly 2 weeks and approximately 18 over about four weeks.

V loses 5 bases, J loses 11 bases, and the germline ends lie 10 bases apart. The CDR3 runs 11 amino acids, cysteine and phenylalanine included. Solely the CDR3 DNA is kept, with 33 bases framed from the first base. For CDR1 and CDR2, the germline V gene (reference sequence) lists SEHNR and FQNEAQ. Sequencing was carried out using blood. This chain joins TRBV7-9 to TRBJ2-4, with no D gene named confidently. The sequence was obtained from a person between 18 and 69 years old in good health. The CDR3 reads CASSPRTVQYF. The DNA reads TGTGCCAGCAGCCCGCGGACGGTTCAGTACTTC.